This TCR beta chain was identified in a study of blood T cell repertoires in COVID-19. Across the study: Some COVID-19 samples were acute and others convalescent; all came from the United States, Italy and Spain.

Methods used by the authors: Amplifying reference gene primers gave estimates of nucleated cell counts. The protocol was immunoSEQ multiplex PCR, while the TCRdb copy is restricted to in-frame clones and leaves out a portion. V and J calls and clone size follow that table, whereas D and trimming were derived from the DNA. Among about 190,000 clones listed, under 85% were seen once. There are 13 residues in the CDR3. CDR1 and CDR2 from the germline V gene are MNHEY and SVGAGI. Trimming took 7 bases from V and 4 from J; bases not matched to a gene: 5. The chain has TRBV6-5 and TRBJ1-2; TRBD1 agrees at 8 bases. Sequenced sample: peripheral blood. The TCR originated in a woman between 35 and 50 years old with acute or convalescent COVID-19. Here the CDR3 DNA reads TGTGCCAGCAAGAGACAGGGGCGCTATGGCTACACCTTC. Its translation: CASKRQGRYGYTF.